Listed here are 27 T cell receptor beta chains from one sample, sequenced in a study of early T cells in non-severe SARS-CoV-2 infection. In TCRdb, the 5' RACE reads were re-called with MiXCR into one record per CDR3 protein. The table has about 76,000 distinct CDR3 sequences, roughly 12% seen once; the top ten hold 4.7%. Specimen: whole blood. These receptors originate from an adult who was a healthcare worker with PCR-confirmed SARS-CoV-2 infection or an uninfected control (not recorded which).

The table lists this clonotype with many counts. The rearrangement joins TRBV19 to TRBJ1-1; maybe TRBD1 (5 bases). This CDR3 contains 13 residues. Germline CDR1 and CDR2: LNHDA and SQIVND (reference sequence). The V and J ends lost 5 bases and 5 bases respectively, with 12 bases between them. Written as DNA, the CDR3 is TGTGCCAGTAGTCGGAGGGAGGGGACTGAAGCTTTCTTT. Its translation: CASSRREGTEAFF.

This clonotype occurred a few times. V is TRBV6-5 and J is TRBJ2-5, with TRBD2 as a possible D gene (5 bases). This CDR3 has 14 residues. The V end was cut by 5 bases, the J end by 0 bases, with 10 bases between. The V gene's germline CDR1 is MNHEY and CDR2 SVGAGI. CDR3 in DNA: TGTGCCAGCAGTCCCGGAGCGGACCAAGAGACCCAGTACTTC. The encoded protein is CASSPGADQETQYF.

The chain joins TRBV19 to TRBJ2-3; possible D gene TRBD2, 6 bases. The CDR3 runs to 14 residues. The germline CDR1 and CDR2 sequences are LNHDA and SQIVND (reference sequence). V was pared by 9 bases and J by 6 bases, with 19 bases between. CDR3 protein: CASRHVGGGDTQYF. The CDR3 DNA follows: TGTGCCAGCCGACACGTCGGCGGAGGGGATACGCAGTATTTT. The whole variable domain, filled in from reference TRBV19 and TRBJ2-3, reads DGGITQSPKYLFRKEGQNVTLSCEQNLNHDAMYWYRQDPGQGLRLIYYSQIVNDFQKGDIAEGYSVSREKKESFPLTVTSAQKNPTAFYLCASRHVGGGDTQYFGPGTRLTVL.

Many counts were recorded for this clonotype. The chain joins TRBV12-3 or TRBV12-4 to TRBJ1-5; D remains ambiguous. This CDR3 is built from 13 residues. V dropped 6 bases and J dropped 9 bases, with 15 bases sitting between them. DNA of the CDR3: TGTGCCAGCAGACCCGACCCAGATCGGCCCCAGCATTTT. Translation: CASRPDPDRPQHF.

This clonotype was seen repeatedly, ten times or more. The chain uses TRBV29-1 and TRBJ2-1; the D is unclear. CDR1 is SQVTM and CDR2 is ANQGSEA in the germline V gene. Trimming took off 1 base at V and 10 bases at J, with 8 bases between the two ends. The CDR3 loop spans 11 amino acids. The CDR3 coding sequence is TGCAGCGTTGAAGCTGTACACGAGCAGTTCTTC. It is translated as CSVEAVHEQFF.

Many counts were recorded for this clonotype. The chain couples TRBV6-6 to TRBJ1-1; D remains ambiguous. V lost 6 bases, J lost 2 bases, and 19 bases lay in between. CDR3 length: 16 amino acids. Germline CDR1 reads MNHNY; CDR2 reads SVGAGI (reference sequence). The CDR3 DNA is TGTGCCAGCAGCGTCATCCCCGCCGGGAGAAACACTGAAGCTTTCTTT. It is translated as CASSVIPAGRNTEAFF.

This sequence joins TRBV10-2 and TRBJ1-1; D unclear. The CDR3 is made up of 14 amino acids. Germline V gene sequence: CDR1 WSHSY, CDR2 SAAADI. Trimming stripped 6 bases from V and 2 bases from J, with 13 bases between. Here the CDR3 DNA reads TGCGCCAGCAGGAACGACGTAGGAAACACTGAAGCTTTCTTT. It specifies CASRNDVGNTEAFF.

This clonotype was seen only a few times. This chain joins TRBV4-3 and TRBJ2-7, with D perhaps matching TRBD1 or TRBD2 (5 bases each). CDR1 and CDR2 from the germline V gene are LGHNA and YSLEER. The V end was cut by 4 bases, the J end by 0 bases, with 13 bases between. The CDR3 contains 15 residues. The CDR3 loop is CASSLLDGASYEQYF. The CDR3 nucleotides are TGCGCCAGCAGCCTCCTTGACGGGGCCTCCTACGAGCAGTACTTC.

This clonotype was counted many times. The chain is built from TRBV6-1 and TRBJ2-7; TRBD1 is a possible D gene (5 bases). V gave up 2 bases and J gave up 3 bases, with 8 bases separating them. This CDR3 is built from 13 residues. Germline values: CDR1 MNHNS, CDR2 SASEGT. CDR3: CASSETRVYEQYF. CDR3 nucleotides: TGTGCCAGCAGTGAAACCAGGGTCTACGAGCAGTACTTC.

This clonotype was counted many times. The chain links TRBV12-3 or TRBV12-4 to TRBJ1-5; no reliable D call. The CDR3 loop spans 13 amino acids. Trimming cost V 3 bases and J 6 bases, with 9 bases left between them. The DNA for the CDR3 is TGTGCCAGCAGTTTTTGGCGGGGTCAGCCCCAGCATTTT. Translation: CASSFWRGQPQHF.

The rearrangement uses TRBV6-5 and TRBJ1-2; no clear D gene. The CDR3 is made up of 15 amino acids. Between the trimmed V and J ends, which lost 0 bases and 4 bases, there was a span of 12 bases. Germline V CDR1 and CDR2: MNHEY, SVGAGI. In nucleotides, the CDR3 is TGTGCCAGCAGTTACTCCGTTGAGGGATTCTATGGCTACACCTTC. This gives the protein CASSYSVEGFYGYTF.

The chain has TRBV6-2 or TRBV6-3 and TRBJ2-1; no clear D gene. From germline, CDR1 is MNHEY and CDR2 SVGEGT. The CDR3 is 12 residues long. The V end was cut by 4 bases, the J end by 9 bases, with 10 bases between. This chain's CDR3 is CASSSLAIEQFF. DNA for the CDR3: TGTGCCAGCAGTTCCCTGGCGATTGAGCAGTTCTTC.

This clonotype appeared a few times. The CDR3 reads CSVRPPGNGYTF. In DNA form, the CDR3 reads TGCAGCGTCCGTCCCCCAGGGAATGGCTACACCTTC. The V call is TRBV29-1, the J call TRBJ1-2; tentative D call: TRBD1 (5 bases). Germline assignment: CDR1 SQVTM and CDR2 ANQGSEA. This CDR3 contains 12 residues. V lost 6 bases to trimming and J lost 6 bases, with 14 bases between them.

This clonotype was seen a handful of times. The CDR3 nucleotides read TGTGCCAGCAGCTTGGACGGGGCCAACGTCCTGACTTTC. Translated: CASSLDGANVLTF. J is TRBJ2-6 and V is TRBV7-2; the D is unclear. Trimming shortened V by 3 bases and J by 4 bases, and 4 bases separated the two germline ends. The CDR3 loop spans 13 amino acids. Germline values: CDR1 SGHTA, CDR2 FQGNSA.

This chain joins TRBV6-1 and TRBJ1-1; D not certain. Trimming left V 4 bases short and J 5 bases short, with 11 bases between. Per the germline V gene, CDR1 is MNHNS and CDR2 is SASEGT. The CDR3 runs to 13 residues. CDR3 sequence reads: CASSVNFWTEAFF. DNA of the CDR3: TGTGCCAGCAGTGTGAACTTTTGGACTGAAGCTTTCTTT.

Many counts were recorded for this clonotype. This chain uses TRBV5-8 with TRBJ2-3, with 14 bases lining up with TRBD2. Losses at the gene ends were 0 bases for V and 5 bases for J; bases not matched to a gene: 2. The CDR3 contains 16 residues. Germline V lookup: CDR1 SGHTS, CDR2 YDEGEE. The CDR3 DNA sequence: TGTGCCAGCAGCTTGGGACTAGCGGGGGGGCAAGATACGCAGTATTTT. It is translated as CASSLGLAGGQDTQYF.

The V gene is TRBV20-1, the J gene TRBJ2-5; 12 bases are shared with TRBD2. J lost 4 bases, V lost 6 bases, and 9 bases had no gene match. The CDR3 is 15 amino acids. Germline V lookup: CDR1 DFQATT, CDR2 SNEGSKA (reference sequence). CDR3 in DNA: TGCAGTGCAGAATCGACTAGCGGGGGTGGAGAGACCCAGTACTTC. This encodes CSAESTSGGGETQYF.

This clonotype has a handful of counts. This chain links TRBV7-2 with TRBJ1-1, with 8 positions matching TRBD1. The V gene's germline CDR1 is SGHTA and CDR2 FQGNSA. This CDR3 is built from 15 residues. Unmatched junction bases numbered 4, after V lost 4 bases and J lost 0 bases. The CDR3 bases are TGTGCCAGCAGCTCCCGGACAGGGCTGAACACTGAAGCTTTCTTT. Encoded protein: CASSSRTGLNTEAFF. The variable domain in full, completed from reference TRBV7-2 and TRBJ1-1, reads GAGVSQSPSNKVTEKGKDVELRCDPISGHTALYWYRQSLGQGLEFLIYFQGNSAPDKSGLPSDRFSAERTGGSVSTLTIQRTQQEDSAVYLCASSSRTGLNTEAFFGQGTRLTVV.

The rearrangement uses TRBV27 and TRBJ2-7, with D possibly TRBD1 on 5 matching bases. CDR1 and CDR2 (germline): MNHEY, SMNVEV (reference sequence). V was shortened by 3 bases and J by 4 bases, with 10 bases between the two germline ends. This CDR3 has 13 residues. This CDR3 reads CASSLGRQYEQYF. The CDR3 nucleotides are TGTGCCAGCAGTTTGGGCAGACAGTACGAGCAGTACTTC.

This chain links TRBV7-9 with TRBJ2-5; D remains unclear. The CDR3 runs 14 residues. In germline, CDR1 is SEHNR, CDR2 FQNEAQ (reference sequence). The germline V and J ends were trimmed by 3 bases and 1 base, with 9 bases remaining between them. Here the CDR3 DNA reads TGTGCCAGCAGCTTTGTACGGCTCCAAGAGACCCAGTACTTC. Amino acid sequence: CASSFVRLQETQYF.

This clonotype turned up a few times. V and J are TRBV29-1 and TRBJ1-1, with 9 bases fitting TRBD1. This CDR3 spans 15 amino acids. CDR1 and CDR2 from the germline V gene are SQVTM and ANQGSEA. Losses at the gene ends were 6 bases for V and 3 bases for J; bases not matched to a gene: 11. The chain's CDR3 is CSVPGQGRRDTEAFF. In DNA form, the CDR3 reads TGCAGCGTGCCCGGACAGGGGCGGAGGGACACTGAAGCTTTCTTT.

Of note for this clonotype: This may stem from a read error, because a much larger clone lies one nucleotide away. This chain links TRBV6-1 with TRBJ1-1, with TRBD1 as a possible D gene (5 bases). This CDR3 is built from 13 residues. CDR1 MNHNS and CDR2 SASEGT come from the germline V gene. The CDR3 DNA follows: TGTACCAGCAGTAGGGGCTGGGACACTGAAGCTTTCTTT. Translating gives CTSSRGWDTEAFF.

This clonotype has at least ten counts. This rearrangement joins TRBV3-1 to TRBJ2-3; TRBD2 might be the D (6 bases). Germline loops: CDR1 LGHDT, CDR2 YNNKEL (reference sequence). The CDR3 runs 15 residues. V was trimmed by 3 bases and J by 0 bases, leaving 10 bases between them. CDR3 residues: CASSHRGKSTDTQYF. In nucleotides, the CDR3 is TGTGCCAGCAGCCACCGGGGGAAGAGCACAGATACGCAGTATTTT.

The rearrangement joins TRBV3-1 to TRBJ2-7, with D possibly being TRBD1 (5 bases). Deletions cut 1 base from V and 7 bases from J, with 14 bases between. Germline V CDR1 and CDR2: LGHDT, YNNKEL (reference sequence). This CDR3 has 14 amino acids. The CDR3 loop is CASSQGALDREQYF. The CDR3 DNA follows: TGTGCCAGCAGCCAAGGAGCCCTCGACAGAGAGCAGTACTTC.

This clonotype was counted at least ten times. CDR3 DNA: TGTGCCAGCAGTTTAGGACAGGGGGATGGCTACACCTTC. Translated, it gives CASSLGQGDGYTF. V usage is TRBV27 and J usage is TRBJ1-2; TRBD1 aligns across 10 bases. Germline V CDR1 and CDR2: MNHEY, SMNVEV (reference sequence). The trim removed 2 bases at V and 6 bases at J, leaving 0 bases unmatched. The CDR3 is 13 residues long.

Regarding this clonotype: A single base separates this from a much larger clone, so it may be a read error. The chain joins TRBV11-2 to TRBJ1-6; a possible D gene is TRBD1 (5 bases). V was clipped by 5 bases and J by 0 bases, with 11 bases between them. This CDR3 has 16 amino acids. Germline CDR1 reads SGHAT; CDR2 reads FQNNGV. The CDR3 region has the DNA TGTGCCAGCAGCGACAGAGGGACCTCCTATAATTCACCCCTCCACTTT. Translated, it gives CASSDRGTSYNSPLHF.

V is TRBV5-4 and J is TRBJ2-6; D tentatively reads TRBD1 or TRBD2 (5 bases each). The germline CDR1 and CDR2 sequences are SGHNT and YYREEE (reference sequence). V was trimmed by 1 base and J by 4 bases, leaving 15 bases between them. This CDR3 spans 17 amino acids. CDR3 sequence reads: CASSLHTSGTGANVLTF. The CDR3 region has the DNA TGTGCCAGCAGCTTGCATACCTCAGGGACCGGGGCCAACGTCCTGACTTTC.